The source of this T cell receptor (beta chain) is a study of cytomegalovirus exposure and HLA in healthy donors. Whole-study findings and limits: Reports showed the classifier diagnosing cytomegalovirus status with high specificity and sensitivity. In a later analysis, the majority of CMV-associated beta chains seemingly showed HLA restriction. When analyzed later, a missense DCLRE1C variant was found to be linked to TCR beta V- and J-gene trimming.

With regard to this clone: No antigen is known for it.

PCR employed 60 Vbeta and 13 Jbeta primers. Using immunoSEQ multiplex PCR, the repertoire was profiled, and TCRdb retains in-frame clones only, with some absent. The profile shows tens of thousands of clones, around three fifths of them singletons. The J segment lost 5 bases and the V segment lost 7 bases, leaving 5 bases of the junction unmatched. This CDR3 spans 14 amino acids. The V gene's germline CDR1 is SGHAT and CDR2 FQDESV (reference sequence). The chain has TRBV11-1 and TRBJ2-3, with 11 positions matching TRBD2. This receptor was identified in a woman between 40 and 50 years old in good health and CMV-seropositive. The sample taken for sequencing was PBMCs. The CDR3 DNA reads TGTGCCAGCACCTACGGACTAGCGGGAGATACGCAGTATTTT. Protein: CASTYGLAGDTQYF. Drawing the rest from reference TRBV11-1 and TRBJ2-3, the complete variable domain is EAEVAQSPRYKITEKSQAVAFWCDPISGHATLYWYRQILGQGPELLVQFQDESVVDDSQLPKDRFSAERLKGVDSTLKIQPAELGDSAMYLCASTYGLAGDTQYFGPGTRLTVL.